Below, 3 T cell receptor beta chains from the same sample are listed, as sequenced in a study of shared clonotypes between healthy human individuals. CD45RO-negative cells were positively selected for CCR7, leaving out terminally differentiated effector memory CD45RA+ cells. The method was immunoSEQ multiplex PCR; TCRdb's version includes in-frame clones alone and lacks a portion of them. The sample includes about 2.1 million clones, 93% seen only once; the top ten take 1.5% to 2%. The specimen sequenced was naive CD8+ T cells from PBMCs. The receptors here all came from a man between 18 and 35 years old in good health. Some clones in this sample may be carry-over from other donors' samples.

The V gene is TRBV9, the J gene TRBJ2-2, with D hard to call. Germline assignment: CDR1 SGDLS and CDR2 YYNGEE. This CDR3 region has 12 residues. V was cut by 3 bases and J by 6 bases, with 6 bases left in between. CDR3 protein: CASSGHPGELFF. The CDR3 coding sequence is TGTGCCAGCAGCGGACATCCCGGGGAGCTGTTTTTT.

In its sample, this clone was seen once. The chain uses TRBV6-6 and TRBJ2-1; TRBD2 matches 11 bases. The CDR3 extends over 15 amino acids. Germline values: CDR1 MNHNY, CDR2 SVGAGI (reference sequence). J gave up 10 bases and V 6 bases, and 11 bases lay outside the gene matches. CDR3 amino acids: CASRPRGLAGLEQFF. The CDR3 coding sequence is TGTGCCAGCAGACCACGTGGACTAGCGGGTTTGGAGCAGTTCTTC.

The CDR3 nucleotides are TGTGCCAGCAGCCCCCCGCTTTGGGGGGTTGGAAACACCATATATTTT. Residues: CASSPPLWGVGNTIYF. The chain combines TRBV7-9 with TRBJ1-3, with D possibly TRBD1 on 5 matching bases. Germline V lookup: CDR1 SEHNR, CDR2 FQNEAQ (reference sequence). CDR3 size: 16 residues. The V end lost 5 bases, the J end lost 3 bases, and 17 bases lay between the germline ends. The whole variable domain, filled in from reference TRBV7-9 and TRBJ1-3, reads DTGVSQNPRHKITKRGQNVTFRCDPISEHNRLYWYRQTLGQGPEFLTYFQNEAQLEKSRLLSDRFSAERPKGSFSTLEIQRTEQGDSAMYLCASSPPLWGVGNTIYFGEGSWLTVV.